This T cell receptor beta chain is drawn from a study of blood T cell repertoires in COVID-19. As handled by the study authors: Reference gene primer amplification yielded estimated nucleated cell counts. The data were produced by immunoSEQ multiplex PCR, yet TCRdb's version contains in-frame clones alone and is incomplete. V and J calls and clone size are as listed in that table; D and trimming were resolved from the DNA. This table has roughly 88,000 clones, around three quarters appearing once. CDR1 is WNHNN, CDR2 SYGVQD, per germline (reference sequence). This CDR3 has 12 residues. V lost 1 base and J lost 7, with 8 bases in between.

The clonotype originates from a woman aged 55-70 years in a cohort sampled during active or convalescent COVID-19. The chain has TRBV10-1 and TRBJ2-7; TRBD2 is a possible D gene (6 bases). Material for sequencing was peripheral blood. CDR3 DNA sequence: TGCGCCAGCAGTGAGTTTGGGGGGGAGCAGTACTTC. Protein product: CASSEFGGEQYF.